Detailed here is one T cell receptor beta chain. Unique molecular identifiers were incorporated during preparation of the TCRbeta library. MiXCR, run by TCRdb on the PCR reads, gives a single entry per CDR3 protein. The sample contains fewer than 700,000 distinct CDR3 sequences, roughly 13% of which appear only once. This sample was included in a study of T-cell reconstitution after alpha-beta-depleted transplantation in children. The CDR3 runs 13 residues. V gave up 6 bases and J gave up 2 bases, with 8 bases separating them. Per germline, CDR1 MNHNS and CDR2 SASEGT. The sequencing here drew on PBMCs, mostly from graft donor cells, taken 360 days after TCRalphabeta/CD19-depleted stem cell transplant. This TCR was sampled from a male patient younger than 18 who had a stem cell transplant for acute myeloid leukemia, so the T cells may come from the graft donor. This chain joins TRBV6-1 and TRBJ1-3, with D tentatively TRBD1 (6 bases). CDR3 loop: CASRAGAGNTIYF. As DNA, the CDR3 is TGTGCCAGCAGGGCAGGGGCTGGAAACACCATATATTTT.